A selection of T cell receptor beta chains follows, all from one sample in a study of tumor-infiltrating lymphocytes in primary liver carcinoma. TCRdb re-derived calls from the multiplex PCR reads in MiXCR, one entry per CDR3 protein. Among 310,000 or so distinct CDR3 sequences listed, less than 65% were seen once. Material: peripheral blood. These receptors were collected from a middle-aged man with primary liver carcinoma and hepatitis B virus infection. The conserved cysteine and the conserved F or W are not part of the CDR3 here.

j_call v_call cdr3_aa
TRBJ2-7 TRBV24-1 ATSDYGTSGSYEQY
TRBJ2-2 TRBV11-2 TSSLQAGVDTGELF
TRBJ2-1 TRBV19 VSSRGGVSYNEQF
TRBJ2-2 TRBV6-2/TRBV6-3 TSSYSGLRTGELL
TRBJ1-1 TRBV28 ASRRRGGGTEAF
TRBJ1-1 TRBV6-6 TSNTTDNTEAF
TRBJ2-7 TRBV14 ASSQWRTSTYEQY
TRBJ2-1 TRBV29-1 SARGGLAGDDEQF
TRBJ2-7 TRBV4-1 ASSQVGRGREQY
TRBJ1-1 TRBV5-6 ASSLFFITEAF
TRBJ2-3 TRBV5-6 ASSLYPSDPDTQY
TRBJ2-2 TRBV11-2 ASSSSGNVGELF
TRBJ2-3 TRBV11-2 ASSLGIRQFFSTDTQY
TRBJ2-1 TRBV11-2 ASSQQAEQF
TRBJ1-1 TRBV28 ASSELGLRNTEAF
TRBJ2-7 TRBV7-9 ASSLESLAYEQN
TRBJ1-1 TRBV4-3 ASNHRSNTQAF
TRBJ2-1 TRBV5-1 ASREDATRSYNEQF
TRBJ1-2 TRBV18 ANSPDGQGVYGYT
TRBJ2-3 TRBV6-1 ASSERTGSADTQC
TRBJ2-1 TRBV6-5 ASSWTRSSYNEQF
TRBJ1-5 TRBV6-1 ATLTRSYQPQH
TRBJ1-6 TRBV11-2 ANSRDVGSPLH
TRBJ2-3 TRBV10-3 AISESGTATSTDTQY